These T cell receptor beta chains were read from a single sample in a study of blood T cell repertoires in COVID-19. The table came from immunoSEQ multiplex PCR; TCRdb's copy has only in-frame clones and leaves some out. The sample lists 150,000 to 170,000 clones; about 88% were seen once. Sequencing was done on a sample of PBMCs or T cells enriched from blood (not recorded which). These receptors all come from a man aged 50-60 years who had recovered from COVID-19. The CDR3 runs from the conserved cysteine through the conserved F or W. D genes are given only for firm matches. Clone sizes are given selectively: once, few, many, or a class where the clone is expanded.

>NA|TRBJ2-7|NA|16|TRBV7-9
CASSRTGREGIYEQYF
TGTGCCAGCAGCAGGACAGGGAGGGAGGGGATCTACGAGCAGTACTTC
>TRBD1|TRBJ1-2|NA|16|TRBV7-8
CASAQRLGQGAGGYTF
TGTGCCAGCGCCCAGCGATTGGGACAGGGGGCGGGAGGCTACACCTTC
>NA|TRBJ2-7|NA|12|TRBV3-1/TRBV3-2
CASSQLSYEQYF
TGTGCCAGCAGCCAACTATCCTACGAGCAGTACTTC
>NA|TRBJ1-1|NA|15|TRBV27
CASSLIHIRNTEAFF
TGTGCCAGCAGTTTGATACACATACGGAACACTGAAGCTTTCTTT
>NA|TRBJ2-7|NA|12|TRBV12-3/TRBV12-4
CASSLDHYEQYF
TGTGCCAGCAGTTTAGATCATTACGAGCAGTACTTC
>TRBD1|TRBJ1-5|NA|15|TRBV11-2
CASSHSGGTNQPQHF
TGTGCCAGCAGCCACTCAGGGGGTACCAATCAGCCCCAGCATTTT
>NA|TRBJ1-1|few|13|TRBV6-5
CATHRVKNTEAFF
TGTGCCACCCACAGGGTAAAGAACACTGAAGCTTTCTTT
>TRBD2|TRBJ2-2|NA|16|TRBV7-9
CASSLTLAGSTGELFF
TGTGCCAGCAGCCTAACCTTAGCGGGGTCCACCGGGGAGCTGTTTTTT
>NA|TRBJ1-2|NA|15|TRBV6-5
CASSYGYSSNYGYTF
TGTGCCAGCAGTTACGGGTACAGTTCTAACTATGGCTACACCTTC
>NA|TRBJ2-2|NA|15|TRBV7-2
CASSLGGTLTGELFF
TGTGCCAGCAGCTTAGGGGGGACACTTACCGGGGAGCTGTTTTTT
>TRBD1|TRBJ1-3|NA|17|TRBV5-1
CASSGGQGTRSDNTIYF
TGCGCCAGCAGCGGAGGACAGGGGACCCGGTCGGATAACACCATATATTTT
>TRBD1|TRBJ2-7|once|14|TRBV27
CASSRDREHYEQYF
TGTGCCAGCAGCCGGGACAGGGAACACTACGAGCAGTACTTC
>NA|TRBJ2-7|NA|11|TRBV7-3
CASSSFYEQYF
TGTGCCAGCAGCTCCTTCTACGAGCAGTACTTC
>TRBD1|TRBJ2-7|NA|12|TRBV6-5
CASRGTGGEQYF
TGTGCCAGCAGGGGGACAGGGGGAGAGCAGTACTTC
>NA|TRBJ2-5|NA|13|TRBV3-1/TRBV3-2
CASRHTYQETQYF
TGTGCCAGCAGGCACACGTACCAAGAGACCCAGTACTTC
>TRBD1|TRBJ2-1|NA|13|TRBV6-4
CASIQGPHNEQFF
TGTGCCAGCATACAGGGGCCCCACAATGAGCAGTTCTTC
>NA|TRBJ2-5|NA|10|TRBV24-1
CATSTPRGHF
TGTGCCACCAGTACCCCCAGGGGACACTTC
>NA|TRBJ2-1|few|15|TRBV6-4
CASSDSGGTYNEQFF
TGTGCCAGCAGTGACTCGGGGGGAACATACAATGAGCAGTTCTTC
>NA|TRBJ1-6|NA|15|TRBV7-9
CASSLVPGTSSPLHF
TGTGCCAGCAGCTTAGTCCCAGGGACTAGTTCACCCCTCCACTTT
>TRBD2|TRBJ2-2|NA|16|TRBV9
CASSLEGGRRTGELFF
TGTGCCAGCAGCCTCGAGGGAGGGAGGAGAACCGGGGAGCTGTTTTTT
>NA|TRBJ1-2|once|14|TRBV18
CASSPRQEYYGYTF
TGTGCCAGCTCACCCAGACAGGAGTACTATGGCTACACCTTC
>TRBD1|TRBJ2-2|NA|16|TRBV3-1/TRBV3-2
CASSPLRDRDIGELFF
TGTGCCAGCAGCCCCCTCCGGGACAGGGACATCGGGGAGCTGTTTTTT